The clone carrying this T cell receptor (beta chain) was picked up a small number of times. Its target is not known. This sample is part of a study of regulatory T cells in long-lasting Graves disease. Findings of the study overall: Few sampled subjects may have lowered accuracy. There were preferences for TRBV28, TRBJ1-2 and TRBJ2-5 in persistent disease.

This CDR3 is 15 amino acids long. Germline values: CDR1 DFQATT, CDR2 SNEGSKA (reference sequence). Losses at the gene ends were 4 bases for V and 4 bases for J; bases not matched to a gene: 9. Construction of TCR beta libraries relied on iRepertoire HTBI primers and on Arm-PCR targeting CDR3 regions. TCRdb fed the multiplex PCR reads into MiXCR, producing one record per CDR3 protein. Found here are 550,000 to 650,000 distinct CDR3 sequences, roughly 16% of them singletons; the top ten hold around 12%. Regarding time point: newly diagnosed GD, antithyroid drugs for less than 3 months. Generation of the TCR library employed RNA extracted from PBMCs. These sequences were also reported in another study, on T cells in Graves' hyperthyroidism and ophthalmopathy.

This sequence joins TRBV20-1 and TRBJ2-3; 9 nucleotides align to TRBD2. The source is a man younger than 35 with Graves disease. Material: peripheral blood mononuclear cells (PBMCs), obtained at new diagnosis, from a patient treated with antithyroid drugs. DNA for the CDR3: TGCAGTGCTATATCCATAGCGGGAGTAGCAGATACGCAGTATTTT. Its translation is CSAISIAGVADTQYF.